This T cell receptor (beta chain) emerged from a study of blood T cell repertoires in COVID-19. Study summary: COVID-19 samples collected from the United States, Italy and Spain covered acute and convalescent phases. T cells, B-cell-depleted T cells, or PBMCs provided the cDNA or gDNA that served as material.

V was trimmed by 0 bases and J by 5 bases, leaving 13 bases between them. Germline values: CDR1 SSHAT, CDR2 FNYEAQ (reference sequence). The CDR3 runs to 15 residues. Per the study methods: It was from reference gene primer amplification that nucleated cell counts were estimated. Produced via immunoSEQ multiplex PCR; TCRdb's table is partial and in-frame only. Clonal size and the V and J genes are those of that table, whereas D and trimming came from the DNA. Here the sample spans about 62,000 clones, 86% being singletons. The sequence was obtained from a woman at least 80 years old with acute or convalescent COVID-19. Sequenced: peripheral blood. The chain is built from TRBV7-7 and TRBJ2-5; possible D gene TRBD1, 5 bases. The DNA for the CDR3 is TGTGCCAGCAGCTTAGCGCGAGACAGCTCGGAGACCCAGTACTTC. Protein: CASSLARDSSETQYF.